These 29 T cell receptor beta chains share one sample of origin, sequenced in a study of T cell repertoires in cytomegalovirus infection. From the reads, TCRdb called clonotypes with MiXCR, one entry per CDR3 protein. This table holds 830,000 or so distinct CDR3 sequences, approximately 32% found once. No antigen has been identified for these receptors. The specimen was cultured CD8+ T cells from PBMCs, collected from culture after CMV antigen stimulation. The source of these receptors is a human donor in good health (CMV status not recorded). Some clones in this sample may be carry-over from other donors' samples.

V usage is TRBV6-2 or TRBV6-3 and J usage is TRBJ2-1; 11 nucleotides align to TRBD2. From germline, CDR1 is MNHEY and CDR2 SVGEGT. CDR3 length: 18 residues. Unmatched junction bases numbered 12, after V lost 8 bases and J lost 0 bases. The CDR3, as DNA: TGTGCCAGCCAGATCGCTAGCGGGGGGACCCGCTCCTACAATGAGCAGTTCTTC. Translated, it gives CASQIASGGTRSYNEQFF.

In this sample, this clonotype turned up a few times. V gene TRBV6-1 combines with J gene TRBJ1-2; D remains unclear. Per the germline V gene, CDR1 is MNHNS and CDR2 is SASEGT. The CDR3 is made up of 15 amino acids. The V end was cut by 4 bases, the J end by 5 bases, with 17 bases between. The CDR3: CASSGEARVGYGYTF. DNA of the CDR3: TGTGCCAGCAGTGGCGAAGCAAGGGTTGGATATGGCTACACCTTC.

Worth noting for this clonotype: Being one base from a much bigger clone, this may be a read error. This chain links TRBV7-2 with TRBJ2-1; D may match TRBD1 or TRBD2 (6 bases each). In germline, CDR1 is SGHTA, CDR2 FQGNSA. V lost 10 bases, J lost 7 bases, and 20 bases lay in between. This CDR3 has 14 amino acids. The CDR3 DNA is TGTGCCAACGAATCCGGGGGCCCCCATAATGAGCAGTTCTTC. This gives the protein CANESGGPHNEQFF.

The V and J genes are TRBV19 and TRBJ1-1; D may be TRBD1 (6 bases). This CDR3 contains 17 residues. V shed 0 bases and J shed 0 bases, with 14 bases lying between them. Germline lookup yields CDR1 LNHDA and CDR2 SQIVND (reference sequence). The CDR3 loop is CASSIDPGGHLNTEAFF. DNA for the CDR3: TGTGCCAGTAGTATAGATCCGGGGGGGCACCTGAACACTGAAGCTTTCTTT.

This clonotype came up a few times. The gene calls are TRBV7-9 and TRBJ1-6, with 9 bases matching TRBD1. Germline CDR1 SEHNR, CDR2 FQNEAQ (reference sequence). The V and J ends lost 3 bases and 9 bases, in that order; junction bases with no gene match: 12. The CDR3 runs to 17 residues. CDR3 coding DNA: TGTGCCAGCAGCTTGACCCGGGACAGGGAAAGGGGTTCACCCCTCCACTTT. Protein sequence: CASSLTRDRERGSPLHF.

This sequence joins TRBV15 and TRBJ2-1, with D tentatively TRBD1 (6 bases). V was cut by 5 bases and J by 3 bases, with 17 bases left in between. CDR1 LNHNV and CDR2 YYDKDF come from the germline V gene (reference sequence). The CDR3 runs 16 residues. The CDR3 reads CATSGPTGLYYNEQFF. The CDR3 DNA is TGTGCCACCAGCGGCCCCACAGGGTTGTACTACAATGAGCAGTTCTTC.

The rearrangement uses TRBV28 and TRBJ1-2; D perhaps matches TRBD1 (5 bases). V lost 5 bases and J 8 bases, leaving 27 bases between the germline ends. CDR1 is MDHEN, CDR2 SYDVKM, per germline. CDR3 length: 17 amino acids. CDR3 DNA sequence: TGTGCCAGCAGTCCTTTGGGGTTGTGGGCGGGGGAGCGGGGCTACACCTTC. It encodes CASSPLGLWAGERGYTF.

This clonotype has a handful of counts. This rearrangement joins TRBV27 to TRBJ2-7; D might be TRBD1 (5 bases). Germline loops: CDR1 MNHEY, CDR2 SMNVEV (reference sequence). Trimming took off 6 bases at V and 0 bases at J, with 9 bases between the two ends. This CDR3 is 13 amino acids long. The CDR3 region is CASRTVSSYEQYF. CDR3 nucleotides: TGTGCCAGCAGGACAGTGAGCTCCTACGAGCAGTACTTC.

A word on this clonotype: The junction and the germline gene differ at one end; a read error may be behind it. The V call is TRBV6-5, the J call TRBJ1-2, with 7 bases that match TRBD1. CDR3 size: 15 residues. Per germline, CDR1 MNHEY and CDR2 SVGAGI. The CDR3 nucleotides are TGTGCCAGCGGTTACTCGTTAGGGGGCTTATACGGCTACACCTTC. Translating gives CASGYSLGGLYGYTF.

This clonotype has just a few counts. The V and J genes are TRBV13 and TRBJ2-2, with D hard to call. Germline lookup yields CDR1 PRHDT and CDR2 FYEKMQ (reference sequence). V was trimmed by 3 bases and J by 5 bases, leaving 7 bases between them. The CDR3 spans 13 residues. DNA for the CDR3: TGTGCCAGCAGCTTGGAATGGACCGGGGAGCTGTTTTTT. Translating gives CASSLEWTGELFF.

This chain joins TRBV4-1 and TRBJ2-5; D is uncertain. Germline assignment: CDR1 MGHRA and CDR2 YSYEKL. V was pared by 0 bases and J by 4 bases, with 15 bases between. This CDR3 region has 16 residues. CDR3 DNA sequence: TGCGCCAGCAGCCAAGAAATTGCTAGGGCCTCAGAGACCCAGTACTTC. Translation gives CASSQEIARASETQYF.

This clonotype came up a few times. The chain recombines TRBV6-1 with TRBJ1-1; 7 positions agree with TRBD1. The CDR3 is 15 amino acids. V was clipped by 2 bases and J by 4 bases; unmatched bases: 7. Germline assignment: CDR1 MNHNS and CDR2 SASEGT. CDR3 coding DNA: TGTGCCAGCAGTGAATGGCCGGGACAGTTCACTGAAGCTTTCTTT. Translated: CASSEWPGQFTEAFF.

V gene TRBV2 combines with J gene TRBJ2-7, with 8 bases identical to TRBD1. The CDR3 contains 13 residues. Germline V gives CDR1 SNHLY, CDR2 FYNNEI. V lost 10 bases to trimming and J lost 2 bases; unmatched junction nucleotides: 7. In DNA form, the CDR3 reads TGTGCCAACAGGGGGAATTATCCCTACGAGCAGTACTTC. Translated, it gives CANRGNYPYEQYF.

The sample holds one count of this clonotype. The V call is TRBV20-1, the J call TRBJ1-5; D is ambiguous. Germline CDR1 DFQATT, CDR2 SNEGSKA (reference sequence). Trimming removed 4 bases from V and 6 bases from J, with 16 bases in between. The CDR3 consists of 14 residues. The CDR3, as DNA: TGCAGTGCTAAGATCCTTCCCGATAGTCAGCCCCAGCATTTT. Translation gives CSAKILPDSQPQHF.

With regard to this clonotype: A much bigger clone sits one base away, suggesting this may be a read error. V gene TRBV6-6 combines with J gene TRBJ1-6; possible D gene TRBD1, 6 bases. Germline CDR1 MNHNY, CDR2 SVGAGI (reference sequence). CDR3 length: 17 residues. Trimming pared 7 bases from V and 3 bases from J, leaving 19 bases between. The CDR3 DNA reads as TGTGCCAGCACACGATACAGGGATCGTTTCTATAATTCACCCCTCCACTTT. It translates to CASTRYRDRFYNSPLHF.

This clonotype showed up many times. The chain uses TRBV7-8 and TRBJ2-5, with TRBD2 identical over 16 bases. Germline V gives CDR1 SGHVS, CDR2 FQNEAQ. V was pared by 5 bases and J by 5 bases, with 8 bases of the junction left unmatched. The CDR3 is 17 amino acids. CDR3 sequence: CASSGGPGLAGGETQYF. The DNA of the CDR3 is TGTGCCAGCAGCGGGGGCCCGGGACTAGCGGGGGGGGAGACCCAGTACTTC.

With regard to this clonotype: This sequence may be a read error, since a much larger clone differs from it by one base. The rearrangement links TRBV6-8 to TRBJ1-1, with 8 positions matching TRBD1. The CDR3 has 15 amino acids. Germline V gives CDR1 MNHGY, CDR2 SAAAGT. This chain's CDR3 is CASRELQGANTETFF. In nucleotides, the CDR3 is TGTGCCAGCAGAGAACTCCAGGGGGCGAACACTGAAACTTTCTTT.

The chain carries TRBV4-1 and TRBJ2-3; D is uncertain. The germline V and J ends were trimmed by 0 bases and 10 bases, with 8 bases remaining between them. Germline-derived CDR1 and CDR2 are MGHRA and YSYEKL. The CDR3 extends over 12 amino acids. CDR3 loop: CASSQDSVSQYF. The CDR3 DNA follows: TGCGCCAGCAGCCAAGATTCAGTTTCGCAGTATTTT.

The CDR3 bases are TGTGCCAGCATCCTCGGGACACCCACTATTCATGGCTACACCTTC. Protein sequence: CASILGTPTIHGYTF. This rearrangement joins TRBV12-3 or TRBV12-4 to TRBJ1-2, with D perhaps matching TRBD1 (6 bases). V shed 7 bases and J shed 6 bases, with 21 bases lying between them. The CDR3 contains 15 residues.

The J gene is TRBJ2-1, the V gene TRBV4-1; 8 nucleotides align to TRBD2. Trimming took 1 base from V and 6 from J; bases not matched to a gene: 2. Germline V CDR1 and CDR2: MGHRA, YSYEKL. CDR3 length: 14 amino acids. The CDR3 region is CASSQAGGSNEQFF. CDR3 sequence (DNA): TGCGCCAGCAGCCAAGCGGGGGGGAGCAATGAGCAGTTCTTC.

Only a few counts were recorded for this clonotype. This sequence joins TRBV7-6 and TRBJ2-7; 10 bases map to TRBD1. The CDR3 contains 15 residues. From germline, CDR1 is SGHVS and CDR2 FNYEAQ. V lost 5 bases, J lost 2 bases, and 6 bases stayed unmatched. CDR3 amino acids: CASSPGGQGPYEQYF. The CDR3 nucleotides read TGTGCCAGCAGCCCAGGGGGACAGGGGCCCTACGAGCAGTACTTC. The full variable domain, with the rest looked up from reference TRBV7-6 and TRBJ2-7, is GAGVSQSPRYKVTKRGQDVALRCDPISGHVSLYWYRQALGQGPEFLTYFNYEAQQDKSGLPNDRFSAERPEGSISTLTIQRTEQRDSAMYRCASSPGGQGPYEQYFGPGTRLTVT.

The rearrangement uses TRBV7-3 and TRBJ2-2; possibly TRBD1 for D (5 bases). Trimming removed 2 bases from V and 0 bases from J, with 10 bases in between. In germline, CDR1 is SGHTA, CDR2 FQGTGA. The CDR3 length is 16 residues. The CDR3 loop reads CASSLGASANTGELFF. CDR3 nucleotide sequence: TGTGCCAGCAGCTTAGGGGCATCCGCGAACACCGGGGAGCTGTTTTTT.

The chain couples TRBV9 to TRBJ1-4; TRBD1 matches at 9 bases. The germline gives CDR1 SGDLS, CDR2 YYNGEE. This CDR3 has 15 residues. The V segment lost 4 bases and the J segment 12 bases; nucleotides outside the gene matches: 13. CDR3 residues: CASSPTGQGPIQLFF. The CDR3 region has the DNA TGTGCCAGCAGCCCGACCGGACAGGGGCCGATCCAACTGTTTTTT.

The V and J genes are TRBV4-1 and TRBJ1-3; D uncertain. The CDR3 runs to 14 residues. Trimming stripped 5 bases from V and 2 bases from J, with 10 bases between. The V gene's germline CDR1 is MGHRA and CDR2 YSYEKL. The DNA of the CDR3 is TGCGCCAGCAGCGCGCACAGAGCTGGAAACACCATATATTTT. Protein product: CASSAHRAGNTIYF.

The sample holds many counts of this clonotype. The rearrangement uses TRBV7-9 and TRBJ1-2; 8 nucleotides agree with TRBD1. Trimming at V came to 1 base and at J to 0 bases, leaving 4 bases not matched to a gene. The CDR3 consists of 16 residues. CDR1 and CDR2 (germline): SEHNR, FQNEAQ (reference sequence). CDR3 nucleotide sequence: TGTGCCAGCAGCTTAGATGGGACAGGCTCTAACTATGGCTACACCTTC. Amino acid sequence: CASSLDGTGSNYGYTF.

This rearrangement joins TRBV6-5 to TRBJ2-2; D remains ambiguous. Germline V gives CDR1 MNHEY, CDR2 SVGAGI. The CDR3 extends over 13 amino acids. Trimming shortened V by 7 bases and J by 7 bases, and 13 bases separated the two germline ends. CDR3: CASTAGSGGELFF. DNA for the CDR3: TGTGCCAGCACCGCCGGGTCTGGCGGGGAGCTGTTTTTT.

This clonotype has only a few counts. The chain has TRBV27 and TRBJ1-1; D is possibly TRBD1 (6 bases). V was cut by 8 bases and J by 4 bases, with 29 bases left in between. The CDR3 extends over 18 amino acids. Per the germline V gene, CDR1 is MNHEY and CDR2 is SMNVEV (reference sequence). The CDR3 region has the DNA TGTGCCAGCGCGTTCCTAAGGGCAGGGGAATTTGGGGTCACTGAAGCTTTCTTT. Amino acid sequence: CASAFLRAGEFGVTEAFF.

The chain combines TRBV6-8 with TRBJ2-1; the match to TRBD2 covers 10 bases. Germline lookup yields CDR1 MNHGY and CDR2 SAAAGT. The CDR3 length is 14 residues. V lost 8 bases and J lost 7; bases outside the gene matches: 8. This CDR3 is CASVLAGGRNEQFF. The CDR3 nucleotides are TGTGCCAGCGTTTTAGCGGGGGGAAGGAATGAGCAGTTCTTC.

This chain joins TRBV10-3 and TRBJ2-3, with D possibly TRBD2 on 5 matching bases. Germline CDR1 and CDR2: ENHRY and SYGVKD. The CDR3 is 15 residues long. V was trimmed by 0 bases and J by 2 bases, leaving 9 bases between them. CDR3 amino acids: CAISESRGLTDTQYF. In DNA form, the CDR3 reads TGTGCCATCAGTGAGTCCCGCGGACTCACAGATACGCAGTATTTT.